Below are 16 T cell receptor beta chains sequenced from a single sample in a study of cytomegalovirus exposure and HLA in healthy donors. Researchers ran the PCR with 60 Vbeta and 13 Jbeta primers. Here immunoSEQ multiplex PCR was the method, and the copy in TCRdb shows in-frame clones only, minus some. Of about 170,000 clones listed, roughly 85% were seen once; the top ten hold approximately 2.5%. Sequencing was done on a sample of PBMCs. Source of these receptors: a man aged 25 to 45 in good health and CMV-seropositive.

CDR3 in amino acids: CASSLGGEQFF. The CDR3 DNA follows: TGTGCCAGCAGCTTAGGCGGTGAGCAGTTCTTC. The chain has TRBV7-6 and TRBJ2-1, with no clear D. Per germline, CDR1 SGHVS and CDR2 FNYEAQ. This CDR3 contains 11 residues. Trimming took off 1 base at V and 9 bases at J, with 4 bases between the two ends.

Here the CDR3 reads CASSQWTSIYNEQFF. For the CDR3, the DNA is TGTGCCAGCAGTCAGTGGACTAGCATTTACAATGAGCAGTTCTTC. This sequence joins TRBV6-5 and TRBJ2-1; TRBD2 matches at 8 bases. Germline V lookup: CDR1 MNHEY, CDR2 SVGAGI. CDR3 length: 15 amino acids. The V segment lost 5 bases and the J segment 4 bases; nucleotides outside the gene matches: 7.

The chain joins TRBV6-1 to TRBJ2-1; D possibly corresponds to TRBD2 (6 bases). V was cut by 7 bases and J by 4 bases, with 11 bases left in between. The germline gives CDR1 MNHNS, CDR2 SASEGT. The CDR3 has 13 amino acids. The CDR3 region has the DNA TGTGCCAGCAACGCGGGAACGTACAATGAGCAGTTCTTC. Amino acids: CASNAGTYNEQFF.

The CDR3 protein is CSVEDGGLGYYNEQFF. CDR3 sequence (DNA): TGCAGCGTTGAAGATGGAGGGTTGGGGTACTACAATGAGCAGTTCTTC. V usage is TRBV29-1 and J usage is TRBJ2-1; a possible D gene is TRBD2 (6 bases). Trimming cost V 0 bases and J 3 bases, with 15 bases left between them. Germline CDR1 is SQVTM and CDR2 is ANQGSEA. CDR3 length equals 16 residues.

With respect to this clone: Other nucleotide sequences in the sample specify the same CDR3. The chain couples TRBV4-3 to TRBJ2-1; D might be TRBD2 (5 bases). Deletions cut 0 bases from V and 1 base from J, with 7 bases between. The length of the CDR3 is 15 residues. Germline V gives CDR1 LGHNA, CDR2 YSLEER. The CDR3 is CASSQDGGSYNEQFF. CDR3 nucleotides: TGCGCCAGCAGCCAAGATGGAGGTTCCTACAATGAGCAGTTCTTC.

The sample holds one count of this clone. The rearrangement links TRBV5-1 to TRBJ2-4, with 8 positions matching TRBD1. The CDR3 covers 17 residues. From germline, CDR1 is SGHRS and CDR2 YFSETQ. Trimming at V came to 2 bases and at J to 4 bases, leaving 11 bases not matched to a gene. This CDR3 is CASSFLNPGGGKNIQYF. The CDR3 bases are TGCGCCAGCAGCTTTTTAAATCCAGGGGGCGGAAAAAACATTCAGTACTTC.

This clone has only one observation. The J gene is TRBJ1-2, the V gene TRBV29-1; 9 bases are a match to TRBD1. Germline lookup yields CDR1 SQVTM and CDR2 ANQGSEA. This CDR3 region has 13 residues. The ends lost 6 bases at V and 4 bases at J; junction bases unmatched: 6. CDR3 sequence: CSVEWGQGYGYTF. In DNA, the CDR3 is TGCAGCGTGGAGTGGGGACAGGGCTATGGCTACACCTTC.

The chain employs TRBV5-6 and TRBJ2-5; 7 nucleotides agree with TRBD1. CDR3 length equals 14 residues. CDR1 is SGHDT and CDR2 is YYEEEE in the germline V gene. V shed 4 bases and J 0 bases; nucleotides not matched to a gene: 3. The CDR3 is CASSRQGHQETQYF. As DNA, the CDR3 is TGTGCCAGCAGCCGACAGGGCCACCAAGAGACCCAGTACTTC. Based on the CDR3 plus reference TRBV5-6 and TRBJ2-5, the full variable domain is DAGVTQSPTHLIKTRGQQVTLRCSPKSGHDTVSWYQQALGQGPQFIFQYYEEEERQRGNFPDRFSGHQFPNYSSELNVNALLLGDSALYLCASSRQGHQETQYFGPGTRLLVL.

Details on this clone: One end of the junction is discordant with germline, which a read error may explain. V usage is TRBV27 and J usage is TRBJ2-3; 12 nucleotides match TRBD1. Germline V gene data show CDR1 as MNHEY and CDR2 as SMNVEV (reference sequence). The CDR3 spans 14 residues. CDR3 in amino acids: CASSGSGQGAPKDF. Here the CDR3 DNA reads TGTGCCAGCAGTGGCTCGGGACAGGGGGCGCCGAAAGATTTT.

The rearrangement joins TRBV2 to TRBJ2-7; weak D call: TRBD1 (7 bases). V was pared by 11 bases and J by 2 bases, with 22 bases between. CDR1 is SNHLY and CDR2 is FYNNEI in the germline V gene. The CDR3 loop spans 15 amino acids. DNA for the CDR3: TGTGCCGTGCAGAAAGGGGGCGGGAAGGCCTACGAGCAGTACTTC. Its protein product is CAVQKGGGKAYEQYF.

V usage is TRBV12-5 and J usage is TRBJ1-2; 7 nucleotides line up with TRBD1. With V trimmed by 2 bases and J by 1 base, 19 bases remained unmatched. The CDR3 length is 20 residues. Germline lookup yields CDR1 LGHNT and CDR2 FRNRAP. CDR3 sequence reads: CASGLLRQGLGVRLNYGYTF. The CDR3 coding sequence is TGTGCTAGTGGTTTGCTACGACAGGGTCTGGGTGTTCGGCTTAACTATGGCTACACCTTC.

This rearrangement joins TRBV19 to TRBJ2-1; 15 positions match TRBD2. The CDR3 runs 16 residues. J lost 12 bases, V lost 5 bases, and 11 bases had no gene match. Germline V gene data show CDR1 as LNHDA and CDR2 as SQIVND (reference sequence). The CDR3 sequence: CASSVPGGTSGRSQFF. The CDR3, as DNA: TGTGCCAGTAGTGTCCCCGGGGGGACTAGCGGGAGGTCGCAGTTCTTC.

Written as DNA, the CDR3 is TGCGCCAGCAGCTTGGATGGGGCGAACACTGAAGCTTTCTTT. Translating it yields CASSLDGANTEAFF. The genes are TRBV5-1 and TRBJ1-1; perhaps TRBD1 as D (5 bases). The CDR3 sequence is 14 residues long. The ends were cut back, 0 bases at V and 1 base at J, with 7 bases in the middle. Germline values: CDR1 SGHRS, CDR2 YFSETQ. The variable domain in full, with the rest retrieved from reference TRBV5-1 and TRBJ1-1, is KAGVTQTPRYLIKTRGQQVTLSCSPISGHRSVSWYQQTPGQGLQFLFEYFSETQRNKGNFPGRFSGRQFSNSRSEMNVSTLELGDSALYLCASSLDGANTEAFFGQGTRLTVV.

The CDR3 loop reads CASSRTGATTNYGYTF. The CDR3 DNA sequence: TGTGCCAGCAGCCGGACAGGGGCGACAACTAACTATGGCTACACCTTC. The V and J genes are TRBV2 and TRBJ1-2, with 9 nucleotides matching TRBD1. Germline loops: CDR1 SNHLY, CDR2 FYNNEI. Trimming at V came to 6 bases and at J to 0 bases, leaving 8 bases not matched to a gene. The CDR3 has 16 residues.

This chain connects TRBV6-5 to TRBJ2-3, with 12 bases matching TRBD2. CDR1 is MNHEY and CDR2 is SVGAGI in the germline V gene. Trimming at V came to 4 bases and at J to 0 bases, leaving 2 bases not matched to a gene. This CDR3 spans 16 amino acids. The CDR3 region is CASSWTSGASTDTQYF. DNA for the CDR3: TGTGCCAGCAGTTGGACTAGCGGGGCTAGCACAGATACGCAGTATTTT.

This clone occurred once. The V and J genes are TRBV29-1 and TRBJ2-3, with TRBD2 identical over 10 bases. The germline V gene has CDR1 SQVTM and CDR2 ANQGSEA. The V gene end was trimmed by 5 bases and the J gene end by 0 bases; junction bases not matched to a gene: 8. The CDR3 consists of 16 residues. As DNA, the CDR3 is TGCAGCGTTCCGCCGACTAGCGGGCTTAGCACAGATACGCAGTATTTT. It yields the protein CSVPPTSGLSTDTQYF.